This T cell receptor (beta chain) was obtained from a study of T cell repertoires in cytomegalovirus infection. In the study overall: In public TCR beta signatures, there were indications of both CMV infection and matching HLA type.

TCRdb used MiXCR to reprocess the reads, holding one entry per CDR3 protein. Of 200,000 to 300,000 distinct CDR3 sequences detected, around 13% appear once; the ten largest clones hold roughly 8.7%. A word on this clonotype: No antigen is known for it.

CDR1 and CDR2 (germline): SGHNT, YENEEA. The length of the CDR3 is 17 residues. The ends lost 6 bases at V and 0 bases at J; junction bases unmatched: 9. Study results and limitations: HLA-C-restricted CMV-specific TCR beta clonotypes prevailed in the ex vivo response. Pooled public TCR beta family frequency picked out CMV carriers with the relevant HLA.

The gene calls are TRBV11-3 and TRBJ1-3, with TRBD1 matching over 9 bases. This TCR was recovered from a human donor in good health (CMV status not recorded). Some clones in this sample may be carry-over from other donors' samples. The sample comprised PBMCs. For the CDR3, the DNA is TGTGCCAGCAGTTCCGGGACAGGGACGCGCTCTGGAAACACCATATATTTT. Protein sequence: CASSSGTGTRSGNTIYF.